These T cell receptor beta chains were read from a single sample in a study of identical twins' blood T cells. TCRdb reanalysed the 5' RACE reads using MiXCR and keeps one entry per CDR3 protein. The table includes a few hundred thousand distinct CDR3 sequences, about 28% detected once. The sequenced sample was PBMCs. The receptors stem from a woman aged 18-49 years in good health. The CDR3 runs from the conserved cysteine through the conserved F or W. A D gene is named only where the DNA matches it firmly. Part of the rows lack a size; the others show once, few, many or a class for expanded clones.

>TRBJ1-1|TRBD1|TRBV23-1|NA
CASRRSDRDKNTEAFF
TGCGCCAGCAGAAGGAGCGACAGGGACAAGAACACTGAAGCTTTCTTT
>TRBJ2-7|NA|TRBV7-8|few
CASTHRDSFYEQYF
TGTGCCAGCACTCACCGGGACTCTTTCTACGAGCAGTACTTC
>TRBJ2-1|NA|TRBV9|few
CASSVFDNEQFF
TGTGCCAGCAGCGTCTTTGATAATGAGCAGTTCTTC
>TRBJ2-7|TRBD1|TRBV6-7|few
CASSYPLRGHSYEQYF
TGTGCCAGCAGTTACCCCCTCAGGGGGCACTCCTACGAGCAGTACTTC
>TRBJ1-2|NA|TRBV6-2/TRBV6-3|NA
CASIRGRGYGYTF
TGTGCCAGCATTAGGGGTCGAGGCTATGGCTACACCTTC
>TRBJ2-3|NA|TRBV6-2/TRBV6-3|NA
CASSYKPGRPPDTQYF
TGTGCCAGCAGTTACAAGCCGGGACGTCCCCCAGATACGCAGTATTTT
>TRBJ1-1|TRBD1|TRBV19|NA
CASKDRVNTEAFF
TGTGCCAGTAAGGACAGGGTGAACACTGAAGCTTTCTTT
>TRBJ2-2|NA|TRBV24-1|few
CATSSQADEFGELFF
TGTGCCACCAGTTCCCAGGCCGACGAGTTCGGGGAGCTGTTTTTT
>TRBJ2-4|TRBD1|TRBV28|NA
CASSRQGAGNIQYF
TGTGCCAGCAGTCGACAGGGGGCGGGAAACATTCAGTACTTC
>TRBJ1-5|TRBD1|TRBV6-5|NA
CASRTGTGDNQPQHF
TGTGCCAGCAGAACTGGGACAGGCGACAATCAGCCCCAGCATTTT
>TRBJ1-5|NA|TRBV20-1|few
CSASPGTSIQPQHF
TGCAGTGCCTCCCCCGGGACATCGATTCAGCCCCAGCATTTT
>TRBJ2-3|NA|TRBV5-6|few
CASSLEQGTDTQYF
TGTGCCAGCAGCTTGGAACAGGGCACAGATACGCAGTATTTT
>TRBJ2-2|NA|TRBV5-1|NA
CASKSSTGGITGELFF
TGCGCCAGCAAGAGCTCGACAGGCGGTATAACCGGGGAGCTGTTTTTT
>TRBJ1-1|NA|TRBV19|NA
CASSIRILGSLKAKNTEAFF
TGTGCCAGTAGTATCCGAATTTTGGGCAGCCTGAAGGCGAAGAACACTGAAGCTTTCTTT
>TRBJ2-2|TRBD1|TRBV19|NA
CASSRQGYFTGELFF
TGTGCCAGTAGCAGACAGGGGTACTTCACCGGGGAGCTGTTTTTT
>TRBJ1-5|NA|TRBV20-1|NA
CSARASGSGNQPQHF
TGCAGTGCTAGAGCATCGGGAAGTGGGAATCAGCCCCAGCATTTT
>TRBJ1-1|TRBD1|TRBV9|NA
CASSPAGGRTEAFF
TGTGCCAGCAGCCCCGCAGGGGGCAGGACTGAAGCTTTCTTT
>TRBJ2-1|NA|TRBV11-2|few
CASSYSGAYNEQFF
TGTGCCAGCAGTTATAGTGGGGCCTACAATGAGCAGTTCTTC
>TRBJ1-1|NA|TRBV25-1|few
CASRETGRNTEAFF
TGTGCCAGCAGGGAAACGGGCCGAAACACTGAAGCTTTCTTT
>TRBJ1-1|NA|TRBV6-2/TRBV6-3|many
CASSYSGEAFF
TGTGCCAGCAGTTACTCAGGTGAAGCTTTCTTT
>TRBJ2-1|TRBD2|TRBV2|NA
CASSGDYSNGQFF
TGTGCCAGCAGTGGGGACTACTCCAATGGGCAGTTCTTC
>TRBJ1-3|NA|TRBV2|NA
CASMGSRAGNTIYF
TGTGCCAGCATGGGGAGCAGGGCTGGAAACACCATATATTTT
>TRBJ1-4|TRBD1|TRBV7-8|few
CASSSRQGTNEKLFF
TGTGCCAGCAGCTCCCGACAGGGGACAAATGAAAAACTGTTTTTT
>TRBJ2-1|TRBD2|TRBV7-9|NA
CASSDTPAGVHEQFF
TGTGCCAGCAGCGACACCCCCGCGGGGGTACATGAGCAGTTCTTC
>TRBJ1-1|NA|TRBV29-1|NA
CSVEAVGIYTEAFF
TGCAGCGTTGAAGCCGTAGGGATCTACACTGAAGCTTTCTTT
>TRBJ2-2|NA|TRBV9|once
CASSARPQSEITGELFF
TGTGCCAGCAGCGCCCGCCCCCAGAGCGAGATCACCGGGGAGCTGTTTTTT
>TRBJ1-1|TRBD1|TRBV2|NA
CASTLSGTGRAFF
TGTGCCAGTACCTTATCCGGGACAGGGAGAGCTTTCTTT
>TRBJ1-4|TRBD1|TRBV7-8|many
CASSPWTGVNEKLFF
TGTGCCAGCAGCCCTTGGACAGGGGTAAACGAAAAACTGTTTTTT
>TRBJ2-3|TRBD2|TRBV6-5|few
CASSQAGDPTDTQYF
TGTGCCAGCAGCCAGGCGGGAGACCCCACAGATACGCAGTATTTT
>TRBJ1-1|TRBD1|TRBV29-1|NA
CSFSPGQGTPEAFF
TGCAGCTTTTCCCCGGGACAGGGAACCCCTGAAGCTTTCTTT
>TRBJ2-7|NA|TRBV28|few
CASSRRGTKTYEQYF
TGTGCCAGCAGCAGAAGGGGGACCAAGACCTACGAGCAGTACTTC
>TRBJ2-3|NA|TRBV20-1|NA
CSGIRGTATDTQYF
TGCAGTGGAATCCGCGGGACTGCGACAGATACGCAGTATTTT
>TRBJ1-2|NA|TRBV29-1|many
CSVEVSRGADYTF
TGCAGCGTTGAAGTTTCCAGGGGAGCAGACTACACCTTC
>TRBJ1-5|NA|TRBV19|NA
CASSIYGYSNQPQHF
TGTGCCAGTAGTATTTATGGTTATAGCAATCAGCCCCAGCATTTT
>TRBJ1-3|NA|TRBV7-8|NA
CASSFTANTIYF
TGTGCCAGCAGCTTTACAGCAAACACCATATATTTT
>TRBJ2-3|NA|TRBV5-1|few
CASSPTRGTDTQYF
TGCGCCAGCAGCCCCACTCGAGGCACAGATACGCAGTATTTT
>TRBJ2-1|NA|TRBV20-1|many
CSARDVRGYNEQFF
TGCAGTGCTAGAGATGTCCGGGGTTACAATGAGCAGTTCTTC
>TRBJ1-1|NA|TRBV20-1|NA
CSVGPFSNTEAFF
TGCAGTGTCGGACCCTTTTCGAACACTGAAGCTTTCTTT
>TRBJ1-6|TRBD1|TRBV7-2|NA
CASSQGQGIGSPLHF
TGTGCCAGCAGCCAAGGACAGGGAATTGGATCACCCCTCCACTTT
>TRBJ2-3|NA|TRBV9|few
CASSEGPIFEDTQYF
TGTGCCAGCAGCGAGGGACCGATCTTCGAAGATACGCAGTATTTT
>TRBJ1-1|NA|TRBV20-1|few
CSASNGGALNTEAFF
TGCAGTGCTAGTAACGGGGGTGCCCTTAACACTGAAGCTTTCTTT
>TRBJ2-1|NA|TRBV11-3|few
CASSLGDKGGSYNEQFF
TGTGCCAGCAGCTTAGGTGATAAGGGGGGCTCCTACAATGAGCAGTTCTTC
>TRBJ1-5|TRBD1|TRBV20-1|many
CSALQGADQPQHF
TGCAGTGCTCTACAGGGGGCGGATCAGCCCCAGCATTTT
>TRBJ2-7|TRBD1|TRBV2|NA
CASTSETGVEQYF
TGTGCCAGCACTTCCGAGACAGGGGTCGAGCAGTACTTC
>TRBJ1-5|TRBD1|TRBV19|few
CASSPWTGMSNQPQHF
TGTGCCAGTAGTCCATGGACAGGGATGAGCAATCAGCCCCAGCATTTT
>TRBJ2-1|NA|TRBV20-1|few
CSARPSDSISYNEQFF
TGCAGTGCGCGACCTAGCGATTCCATTTCCTACAATGAGCAGTTCTTC
>TRBJ2-5|NA|TRBV29-1|NA
CSVAPDGGETQYF
TGCAGCGTTGCCCCGGACGGTGGTGAGACCCAGTACTTC
>TRBJ1-4|NA|TRBV7-9|few
CASRGLGANEKLFF
TGTGCCAGCAGGGGATTAGGGGCCAATGAAAAACTGTTTTTT
>TRBJ1-2|TRBD1|TRBV12-5|NA
CASGGTGINYGYTF
TGTGCTAGTGGGGGGACAGGGATTAACTATGGCTACACCTTC
>TRBJ1-1|NA|TRBV27|NA
CASSYERNTEAFF
TGTGCCAGCAGTTACGAGAGAAACACTGAAGCTTTCTTT